This entry lists 23 T cell receptor beta chains sequenced from one sample in a study of blood T cell repertoires in COVID-19. Sequencing used immunoSEQ multiplex PCR; TCRdb keeps in-frame clones, though not all of them. Altogether about 160,000 clones are present, around 90% being singletons, with the ten largest covering around 4%. The material sequenced was peripheral blood. Every receptor here comes from a woman aged 60-75 years with active or convalescent COVID-19.

The rearrangement uses TRBV11-2 and TRBJ2-7, with 8 bases identical to TRBD1. J lost 6 bases, V lost 5 bases, and 12 bases had no gene match. CDR3 size: 15 residues. Germline loops: CDR1 SGHAT, CDR2 FQNNGV. The CDR3 is CASSPPRAGGAEQYF. The CDR3, as DNA: TGTGCCAGCAGCCCTCCCCGGGCAGGGGGCGCCGAGCAGTACTTC.

The chain combines TRBV6-6 with TRBJ1-1; TRBD1 is a possible D gene (6 bases). This CDR3 is built from 14 residues. The V and J ends lost 5 bases and 1 base respectively, with 11 bases between them. Germline-derived CDR1 and CDR2 are MNHNY and SVGAGI (reference sequence). This CDR3 reads CASSAAGANTEAFF. The CDR3 nucleotides read TGTGCCAGCAGTGCCGCAGGGGCGAACACTGAAGCTTTCTTT.

V usage is TRBV4-1 and J usage is TRBJ2-2; 8 nucleotides agree with TRBD2. CDR3 length: 16 amino acids. Germline V gives CDR1 MGHRA, CDR2 YSYEKL. With 3 bases clipped from V and 5 bases from J, the junction kept 8 bases outside the gene matches. CDR3 in DNA: TGCGCCAGCAGCCAGCAAGCGGGGGCGGTGACCGGGGAGCTGTTTTTT. Translated, it gives CASSQQAGAVTGELFF.

This clone was seen just once. The rearrangement links TRBV19 to TRBJ1-3; D is uncertain. V gave up 11 bases and J gave up 2 bases, with 13 bases separating them. CDR3 length: 13 amino acids. Looked up from germline, CDR1 is LNHDA and CDR2 is SQIVND (reference sequence). DNA of the CDR3: TGTGCCCTCGAGAGCAATCCTGGAAACACCATATATTTT. This encodes CALESNPGNTIYF.

The chain employs TRBV18 and TRBJ2-3; 10 nucleotides match TRBD2. V shed 3 bases and J 0 bases; nucleotides not matched to a gene: 3. The CDR3 length is 16 residues. The V gene's germline CDR1 is KGHSH and CDR2 LQKENI. Here the CDR3 DNA reads TGTGCCAGCTCACCCGGACTAGCGGTTAGCACAGATACGCAGTATTTT. It specifies CASSPGLAVSTDTQYF.

This clone was recorded only once. The genes are TRBV4-3 and TRBJ2-3, with TRBD2 matching over 12 bases. The J segment lost 1 base and the V segment lost 0 bases, leaving 5 bases of the junction unmatched. There are 18 residues in the CDR3. The germline V gene encodes CDR1 LGHNA and CDR2 YSLEER. DNA of the CDR3: TGCGCCAGCAGCCAAGAGTGGCTAGCGGGGGGGGGCACAGATACGCAGTATTTT. Translation gives CASSQEWLAGGGTDTQYF.

The rearrangement uses TRBV10-3 and TRBJ1-1, with 9 nucleotides matching TRBD1. Germline values: CDR1 ENHRY, CDR2 SYGVKD. The CDR3 runs to 15 residues. V dropped 5 bases and J dropped 6; count of bases not matched to a gene: 10. The CDR3 region has the DNA TGTGCCATCAGTCGCCCCGGGACAGGGAGACCTGAAGCTTTCTTT. Translation: CAISRPGTGRPEAFF.

J is TRBJ2-7 and V is TRBV7-3; 13 nucleotides line up with TRBD2. Germline V CDR1 and CDR2: SGHTA, FQGTGA. The CDR3 has 15 residues. Unmatched junction bases numbered 8, after V lost 5 bases and J lost 7 bases. The CDR3 DNA follows: TGTGCCAGCAGCCGTACTAGCGGGGGGGCCGAGGAGCAGTACTTC. It encodes CASSRTSGGAEEQYF.

This clone was observed a single time. The gene calls are TRBV27 and TRBJ1-2; possibly TRBD1 for D (5 bases). This CDR3 contains 13 residues. Trimming pared 3 bases from V and 6 bases from J, leaving 11 bases between. Germline loops: CDR1 MNHEY, CDR2 SMNVEV (reference sequence). The CDR3 DNA is TGTGCCAGCAGTTTTCAGGGTTGGGATGGCTACACCTTC. It specifies CASSFQGWDGYTF.

This clone was detected a few times. The V call is TRBV27, the J call TRBJ1-5; the D is unclear. Germline lookup yields CDR1 MNHEY and CDR2 SMNVEV (reference sequence). V was pared by 4 bases and J by 11 bases, with 15 bases between. CDR3 length equals 13 residues. Written as DNA, the CDR3 is TGTGCCAGCAGTTCCATAGTGGCGAGGGCCCAGCATTTT. Its protein product is CASSSIVARAQHF.

The rearrangement links TRBV18 to TRBJ2-7, with 9 bases lining up with TRBD2. CDR3 length: 16 residues. Unmatched junction bases numbered 4, after V lost 0 bases and J lost 1 base. CDR1 is KGHSH, CDR2 LQKENI, per germline. CDR3 sequence: CASSPPRLAGSYEQYF. CDR3 DNA: TGTGCCAGCTCACCACCGCGGCTAGCGGGGTCCTACGAGCAGTACTTC. Supplemented by reference TRBV18 and TRBJ2-7, the full variable domain reads NAGVMQNPRHLVRRRGQEARLRCSPMKGHSHVYWYRQLPEEGLKFMVYLQKENIIDESGMPKERFSAEFPKEGPSILRIQQVVRGDSAAYFCASSPPRLAGSYEQYFGPGTRLTVT.

The genes are TRBV10-3 and TRBJ2-2; 10 positions agree with TRBD2. Germline trimming cut 10 bases from V and 0 bases from J; bases unmatched to any gene: 2. CDR1 is ENHRY, CDR2 SYGVKD, per germline. This CDR3 comprises 14 residues. The CDR3 reads CATSGGANTGELFF. For the CDR3, the DNA is TGTGCCACCAGCGGGGGGGCGAACACCGGGGAGCTGTTTTTT.

The chain carries TRBV4-3 and TRBJ1-6; D remains unclear. The CDR3 has 12 residues. Germline V gene sequence: CDR1 LGHNA, CDR2 YSLEER. Trimming stripped 6 bases from V and 7 bases from J, with 7 bases between. CDR3 sequence: CASSRGNSPLHF. The CDR3 region has the DNA TGCGCCAGCAGTAGAGGGAATTCACCCCTCCACTTT.

The chain joins TRBV20-1 to TRBJ2-7, with a possible D match to TRBD2 (5 bases). Germline V lookup: CDR1 DFQATT, CDR2 SNEGSKA (reference sequence). This CDR3 has 14 residues. Trimming shortened V by 3 bases and J by 0 bases, and 12 bases separated the two germline ends. The DNA of the CDR3 is TGCAGTGCTAGTCGGCTCGAGGGCTCCTACGAGCAGTACTTC. Its translation: CSASRLEGSYEQYF.

The J gene is TRBJ2-3, the V gene TRBV6-5; D may be TRBD2 (6 bases). Germline V gene data show CDR1 as MNHEY and CDR2 as SVGAGI. The germline V and J ends were trimmed by 5 bases and 2 bases, with 8 bases remaining between them. This CDR3 spans 13 amino acids. The CDR3, as DNA: TGTGCCAGCAGTCGGGGGAACACAGATACGCAGTATTTT. Amino acid sequence: CASSRGNTDTQYF.

This clone has only one observation. The V and J genes are TRBV2 and TRBJ2-5, with TRBD2 matching over 9 bases. Trimming cost V 4 bases and J 2 bases; bases outside gene matches: 5. In germline, CDR1 is SNHLY, CDR2 FYNNEI. This CDR3 has 15 amino acids. In DNA form, the CDR3 reads TGTGCCAGCAGTGGTAGCGGGGGTCGGCAAGAGACCCAGTACTTC. This encodes CASSGSGGRQETQYF.

V gene TRBV20-1 combines with J gene TRBJ1-2; D call uncertain. Germline values: CDR1 DFQATT, CDR2 SNEGSKA (reference sequence). The V and J ends lost 2 bases and 4 bases respectively, with 5 bases between them. The length of the CDR3 is 11 residues. The CDR3 DNA reads as TGCAGTGCTAGAACAGCCTATGGCTACACCTTC. It specifies CSARTAYGYTF.

The chain joins TRBV6-5 to TRBJ1-3; TRBD1 aligns across 7 bases. Per germline, CDR1 MNHEY and CDR2 SVGAGI. This CDR3 spans 15 amino acids. V gave up 5 bases and J gave up 2 bases; unmatched junction bases: 6. CDR3 coding DNA: TGTGCCAGCAGTACGACAGGGAACCCTGGAAACACCATATATTTT. It translates to CASSTTGNPGNTIYF.

This chain joins TRBV10-1 and TRBJ2-7; TRBD1 is a possible D gene (6 bases). Germline CDR1 is WNHNN and CDR2 is SYGVQD (reference sequence). V was shortened by 5 bases and J by 5 bases, with 10 bases between the two germline ends. This CDR3 has 12 amino acids. The CDR3 DNA follows: TGCGCCAGCAGTTCGGACAGACACGAGCAGTACTTC. Its protein product is CASSSDRHEQYF.

V gene TRBV19 combines with J gene TRBJ2-4, with 10 nucleotides matching TRBD1. The CDR3 is made up of 14 amino acids. CDR1 LNHDA and CDR2 SQIVND come from the germline V gene (reference sequence). Trimming removed 8 bases from V and 3 bases from J; junction bases left unmatched: 4. CDR3 residues: CASRQGAGKNIQYF. The CDR3 DNA is TGTGCCAGTCGACAGGGGGCCGGCAAAAACATTCAGTACTTC.

This clone was recorded a few times. V usage is TRBV25-1 and J usage is TRBJ1-6, with unresolved D. Trimming shortened V by 3 bases and J by 10 bases, and 13 bases separated the two germline ends. Germline loops: CDR1 MGHDK, CDR2 SYGVNS. This CDR3 comprises 14 residues. The CDR3, as DNA: TGTGCCAGCAGTGATTGGCAGGTCAGCTCACCCCTCCACTTT. Translating gives CASSDWQVSSPLHF.

The chain joins TRBV12-5 to TRBJ1-2, with D tentatively TRBD1 (6 bases). This CDR3 has 17 amino acids. Deletions cut 6 bases from V and 0 bases from J, with 20 bases between. CDR1 and CDR2 from the germline V gene are LGHNT and FRNRAP. The CDR3 region is CASGNTRLGATNYGYTF. In nucleotides, the CDR3 is TGTGCTAGTGGGAATACGAGACTGGGGGCAACTAACTATGGCTACACCTTC.

This clone appeared a single time. The genes are TRBV3-1 (or the pseudogene TRBV3-2) and TRBJ2-2, with D possibly TRBD2 on 6 matching bases. CDR1 is LGHDT and CDR2 is YNNKEL in the germline V gene (reference sequence). Trimming left V 3 bases short and J 7 bases short, with 9 bases between. This CDR3 has 13 residues. The CDR3 sequence is CASSQGGGGELFF. DNA for the CDR3: TGTGCCAGCAGCCAGGGAGGCGGCGGGGAGCTGTTTTTT.